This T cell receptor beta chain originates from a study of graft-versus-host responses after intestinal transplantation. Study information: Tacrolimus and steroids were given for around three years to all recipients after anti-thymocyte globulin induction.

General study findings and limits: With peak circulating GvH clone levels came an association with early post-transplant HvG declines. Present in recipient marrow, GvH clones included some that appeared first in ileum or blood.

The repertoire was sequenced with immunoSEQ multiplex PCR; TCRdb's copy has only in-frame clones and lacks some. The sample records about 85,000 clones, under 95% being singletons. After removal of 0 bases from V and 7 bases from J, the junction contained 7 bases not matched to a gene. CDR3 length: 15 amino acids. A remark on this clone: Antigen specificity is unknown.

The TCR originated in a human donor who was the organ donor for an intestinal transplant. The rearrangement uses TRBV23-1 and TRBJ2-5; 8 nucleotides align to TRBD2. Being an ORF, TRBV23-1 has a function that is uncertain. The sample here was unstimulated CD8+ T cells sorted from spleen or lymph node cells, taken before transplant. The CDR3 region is CASSQSGTGGLTQYF. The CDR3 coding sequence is TGCGCCAGCAGTCAATCGGGGACGGGGGGGTTGACCCAGTACTTC.